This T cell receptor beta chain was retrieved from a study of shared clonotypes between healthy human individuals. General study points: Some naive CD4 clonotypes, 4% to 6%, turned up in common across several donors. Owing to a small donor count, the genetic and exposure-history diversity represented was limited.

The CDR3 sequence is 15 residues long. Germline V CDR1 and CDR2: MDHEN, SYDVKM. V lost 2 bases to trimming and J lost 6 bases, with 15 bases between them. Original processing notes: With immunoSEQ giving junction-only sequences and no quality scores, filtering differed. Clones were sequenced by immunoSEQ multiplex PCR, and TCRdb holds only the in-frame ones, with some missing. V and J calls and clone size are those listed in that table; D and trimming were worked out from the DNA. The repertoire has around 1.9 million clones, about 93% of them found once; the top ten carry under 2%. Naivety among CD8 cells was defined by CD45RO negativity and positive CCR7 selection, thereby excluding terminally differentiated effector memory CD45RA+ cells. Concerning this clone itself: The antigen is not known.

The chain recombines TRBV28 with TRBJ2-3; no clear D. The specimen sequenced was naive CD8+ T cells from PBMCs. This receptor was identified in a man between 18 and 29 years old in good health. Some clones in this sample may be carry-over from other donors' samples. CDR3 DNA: TGTGCCAGCAGTTTAGTGGTGGAAAGGCCGGATACGCAGTATTTT. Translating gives CASSLVVERPDTQYF. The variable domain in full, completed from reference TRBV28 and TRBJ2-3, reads DVKVTQSSRYLVKRTGEKVFLECVQDMDHENMFWYRQDPGLGLRLIYFSYDVKMKEKGDIPEGYSVSREKKERFSLILESASTNQTSMYLCASSLVVERPDTQYFGPGTRLTVL.